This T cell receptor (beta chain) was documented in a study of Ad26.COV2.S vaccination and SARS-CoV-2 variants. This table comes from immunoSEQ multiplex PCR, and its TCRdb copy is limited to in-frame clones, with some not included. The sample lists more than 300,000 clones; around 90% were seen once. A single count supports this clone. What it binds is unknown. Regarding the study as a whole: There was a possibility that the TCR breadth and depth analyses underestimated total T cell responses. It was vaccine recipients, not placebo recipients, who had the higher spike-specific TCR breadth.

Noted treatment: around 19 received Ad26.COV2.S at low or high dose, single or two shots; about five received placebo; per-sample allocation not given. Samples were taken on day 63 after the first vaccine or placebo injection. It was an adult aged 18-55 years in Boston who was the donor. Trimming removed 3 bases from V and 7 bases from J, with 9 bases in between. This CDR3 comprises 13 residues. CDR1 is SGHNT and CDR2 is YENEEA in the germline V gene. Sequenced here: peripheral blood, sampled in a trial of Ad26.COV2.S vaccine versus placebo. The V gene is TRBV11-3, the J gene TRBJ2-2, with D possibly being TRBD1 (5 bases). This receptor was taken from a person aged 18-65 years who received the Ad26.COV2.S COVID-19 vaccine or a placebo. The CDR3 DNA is TGTGCCAGCAGCTTTGTCCAGGGCGGGGAGCTGTTTTTT. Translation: CASSFVQGGELFF.